A selection of T cell receptor beta chains follows, all from one sample in a study of control samples from healthy donors and cancer patients. Data came from immunoSEQ multiplex PCR; TCRdb stores just in-frame clones and leaves some out. Altogether about 100,000 clones are present, about 82% being singletons, with the ten largest covering approximately 20%. Sequenced input: blood. These receptors came from a man under 40 in good health. The CDR3 runs from the conserved cysteine through the conserved F or W. D genes are given only for firm matches. Not every row has a clone size; where given, it reads once, few, many or a size class.

V	J	size	D	CDR3	DNA
TRBV9	TRBJ1-3	-	-	CASSVTSSGNTIYF	TGTGCCAGCAGCGTGACGAGCTCTGGAAACACCATATATTTT
TRBV3-1/TRBV3-2	TRBJ2-2	-	TRBD1	CASSQGDRVTGELFF	TGTGCCAGCAGCCAAGGAGACAGGGTCACCGGGGAGCTGTTTTTT
TRBV12-3/TRBV12-4	TRBJ1-3	-	-	CASKKPWPHTIYF	TGTGCCAGCAAGAAGCCGTGGCCCCACACCATATATTTT
TRBV7-3	TRBJ1-2	-	TRBD1	CASSLSGTGANYGYTF	TGTGCCAGCAGCTTAAGTGGGACAGGGGCGAACTATGGCTACACCTTC
TRBV9	TRBJ2-1	-	TRBD2	CASSVATSGGVYNEQFF	TGTGCCAGCAGCGTAGCTACTAGCGGGGGGGTATACAATGAGCAGTTCTTC
TRBV2	TRBJ1-5	-	-	CASTAGAGDNQPQHF	TGTGCCAGTACTGCGGGGGCAGGGGACAATCAGCCCCAGCATTTT
TRBV27	TRBJ1-6	-	TRBD1	CASSTTGGSPLHF	TGTGCCAGCAGTACGACAGGGGGTTCACCCCTCCACTTT
TRBV29-1	TRBJ2-1	-	TRBD1	CSGGDRSSYNEQFF	TGCAGCGGGGGGGACAGGAGCTCCTACAATGAGCAGTTCTTC
TRBV19	TRBJ1-5	few	-	CASSGKQGPQHF	TGTGCCAGTAGTGGAAAGCAAGGGCCCCAGCATTTT
TRBV7-3	TRBJ1-3	-	TRBD1	CASSLTGTAGNTIYF	TGTGCCAGCAGCTTGACCGGGACAGCCGGAAACACCATATATTTT
TRBV27	TRBJ1-2	-	-	CASSLRSNNGYTF	TGTGCCAGCAGTTTAAGGTCAAACAATGGCTACACCTTC
TRBV6-5	TRBJ2-1	-	-	CASSYTSYWPYNEQFF	TGTGCCAGCAGTTATACGTCCTATTGGCCCTACAATGAGCAGTTCTTC
TRBV7-9	TRBJ2-3	-	TRBD2	CASSSVRGGGRSTDTQYF	TGTGCCAGCAGCTCCGTACGGGGGGGCGGACGATCCACAGATACGCAGTATTTT
TRBV5-1	TRBJ2-6	-	-	CASSRAGNSLSGANVLTF	TGCGCCAGCTCAAGGGCAGGAAACTCACTCTCTGGGGCCAACGTCCTGACTTTC
TRBV7-9	TRBJ2-1	-	TRBD1	CASSGTADWDEQFF	TGTGCCAGCAGCGGGACAGCCGATTGGGATGAGCAGTTCTTC
TRBV7-9	TRBJ1-2	-	TRBD1	CASTGQESNYGYTF	TGTGCCAGCACCGGACAGGAATCTAACTATGGCTACACCTTC
TRBV30	TRBJ1-2	-	TRBD1	CAWSKPGGSYGYTF	TGTGCCTGGAGTAAACCAGGGGGCTCCTATGGCTACACCTTC
TRBV10-1	TRBJ1-4	-	-	CASSESRGPLFF	TGCGCCAGCAGTGAGTCGAGGGGCCCCCTGTTTTTT
TRBV10-3	TRBJ1-4	-	-	CAISGTGWEKLFF	TGTGCCATCAGTGGAACAGGGTGGGAAAAACTGTTTTTT
TRBV28	TRBJ1-2	-	TRBD1	CAMGGGANGYTF	TGTGCCATGGGAGGGGGCGCGAATGGCTACACCTTC
TRBV5-1	TRBJ2-4	once	TRBD1	CASSSQGGSDIQYF	TGCGCCAGCAGTTCACAGGGGGGATCGGACATTCAGTACTTC
TRBV6-5	TRBJ1-3	-	-	CASTRQGNTIYF	TGTGCCAGCACCCGACAGGGAAACACCATATATTTT
TRBV6-6	TRBJ2-2	-	-	CASRNQWNTGELFF	TGTGCCAGCAGGAACCAGTGGAACACCGGGGAGCTGTTTTTT
TRBV28	TRBJ2-7	-	TRBD1	CASRPGGRTYEQYF	TGTGCCAGCAGGCCAGGGGGCCGTACCTACGAGCAGTACTTC
TRBV6-5	TRBJ1-1	-	TRBD1	CASSLGGGTETEAFF	TGTGCCAGCAGTTTAGGAGGGGGGACAGAAACTGAAGCTTTCTTT
TRBV11-2	TRBJ2-5	-	TRBD2	CASSITSGGTPETQYF	TGTGCCAGCAGTATTACTAGCGGGGGGACCCCAGAGACCCAGTACTTC
TRBV2	TRBJ2-3	few	TRBD1	CARGTGADTQYF	TGTGCCAGGGGGACAGGGGCAGATACGCAGTATTTT
TRBV29-1	TRBJ1-2	-	-	CSVTLNYGYTF	TGCAGCGTTACCCTGAACTATGGCTACACCTTC
TRBV10-2	TRBJ2-1	few	TRBD2	CASSELGGMNEQFF	TGCGCCAGCAGTGAACTGGGGGGGATGAATGAGCAGTTCTTC
TRBV6-5	TRBJ1-1	-	-	CASSYREGVHTEAFF	TGTGCCAGCAGTTACAGGGAGGGAGTACATACTGAAGCTTTCTTT
TRBV6-5	TRBJ2-5	few	-	CASSVQGLQETQYF	TGTGCCAGCAGCGTACAGGGACTTCAAGAGACCCAGTACTTC
TRBV18	TRBJ1-2	-	-	CASSPRDGYTF	TGTGCCAGCTCACCACGGGACGGCTACACCTTC
TRBV2	TRBJ1-3	-	TRBD1	CARQTGPNTIYF	TGTGCCAGACAGACAGGGCCGAACACCATATATTTT
TRBV7-8	TRBJ1-2	-	TRBD1	CASSLIKDRGINYGYTF	TGTGCCAGCAGCTTAATTAAGGACAGGGGCATAAACTATGGCTACACCTTC
TRBV7-8	TRBJ2-2	-	-	CASSLVQGGFTGELFF	TGTGCCAGCAGCTTAGTCCAGGGGGGGTTTACCGGGGAGCTGTTTTTT
TRBV6-5	TRBJ1-1	-	-	CASSQRGEAFF	TGTGCCAGCAGTCAACGTGGCGAAGCTTTCTTT
TRBV5-1	TRBJ2-7	-	TRBD1	CASSLAFGQGGEQYF	TGCGCCAGCAGCTTGGCCTTCGGACAGGGCGGCGAGCAGTACTTC
TRBV11-2	TRBJ1-2	-	TRBD1	CASSLEKGQGYGYTF	TGTGCCAGCAGCTTAGAGAAGGGACAGGGGTATGGCTACACCTTC
TRBV28	TRBJ1-2	once	TRBD1	CASSLRGGARGYTF	TGTGCCAGCAGTTTAAGAGGGGGCGCGAGGGGCTACACCTTC
TRBV7-3	TRBJ1-1	-	-	CASSLTANTEAFF	TGTGCCAGCAGCTTAACGGCGAACACTGAAGCTTTCTTT
TRBV3-1/TRBV3-2	TRBJ2-5	-	-	CASSLRELTEETQYF	TGTGCCAGCAGCCTCCGGGAATTAACCGAAGAGACCCAGTACTTC
TRBV5-1	TRBJ2-2	-	-	CASSPAQGWGTGELFF	TGCGCCAGCAGCCCCGCACAGGGTTGGGGCACCGGGGAGCTGTTTTTT
TRBV27	TRBJ2-3	many	TRBD2	CASRPLGTSGGSTDTQYF	TGTGCCAGCAGGCCACTAGGGACTAGCGGGGGAAGCACAGATACGCAGTATTTT
TRBV7-2	TRBJ2-5	-	-	CASSLWAQGSRETQYF	TGTGCCAGCAGCTTATGGGCCCAGGGCTCGAGGGAGACCCAGTACTTC
TRBV5-4	TRBJ2-1	-	TRBD1	CASSARDRVNEQFF	TGTGCCAGCAGCGCCCGGGACAGGGTAAATGAGCAGTTCTTC
TRBV24-1	TRBJ1-3	-	-	CATSDSRGSGNTIYF	TGTGCCACCAGTGACTCTCGTGGCTCTGGAAACACCATATATTTT
TRBV6-1	TRBJ1-2	few	-	CASSEVWGSRTF	TGTGCCAGCAGTGAAGTATGGGGCAGTCGCACCTTC
TRBV5-1	TRBJ1-4	-	-	CASSLERGGEKLFF	TGCGCCAGCAGCTTGGAGAGGGGGGGTGAAAAACTGTTTTTT
TRBV2	TRBJ1-5	few	-	CASSADGPGQPQHF	TGTGCCAGCAGCGCAGACGGCCCGGGTCAGCCCCAGCATTTT
TRBV4-2	TRBJ2-7	-	TRBD1	CASSQATGTGGEQYF	TGTGCCAGCAGCCAAGCGACCGGGACAGGGGGCGAGCAGTACTTC
TRBV19	TRBJ1-1	-	-	CARAMNTEAFF	TGTGCCAGGGCCATGAACACTGAAGCTTTCTTT
TRBV7-8	TRBJ2-1	-	TRBD2	CASSLASGGYNEQFF	TGTGCCAGCAGCTTAGCCAGCGGGGGCTACAATGAGCAGTTCTTC